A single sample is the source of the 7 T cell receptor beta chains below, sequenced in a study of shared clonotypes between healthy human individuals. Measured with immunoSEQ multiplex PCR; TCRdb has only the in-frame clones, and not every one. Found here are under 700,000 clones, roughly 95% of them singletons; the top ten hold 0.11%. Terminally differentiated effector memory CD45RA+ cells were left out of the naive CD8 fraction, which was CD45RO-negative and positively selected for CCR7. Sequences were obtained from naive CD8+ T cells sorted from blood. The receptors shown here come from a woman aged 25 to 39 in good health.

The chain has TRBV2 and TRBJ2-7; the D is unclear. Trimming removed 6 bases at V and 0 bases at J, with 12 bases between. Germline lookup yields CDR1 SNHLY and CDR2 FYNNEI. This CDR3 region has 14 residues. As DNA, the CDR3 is TGTGCCAGCAGCGAGATTGCTACCTCCTACGAGCAGTACTTC. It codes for CASSEIATSYEQYF.

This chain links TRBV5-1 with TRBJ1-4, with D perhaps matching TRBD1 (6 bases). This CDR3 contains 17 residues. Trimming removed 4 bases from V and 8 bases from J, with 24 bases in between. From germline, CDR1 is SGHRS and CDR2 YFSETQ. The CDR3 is CASSPLSPQGSAEKLFF. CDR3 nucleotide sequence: TGCGCCAGCAGCCCATTGAGCCCACAGGGATCGGCGGAAAAACTGTTTTTT.

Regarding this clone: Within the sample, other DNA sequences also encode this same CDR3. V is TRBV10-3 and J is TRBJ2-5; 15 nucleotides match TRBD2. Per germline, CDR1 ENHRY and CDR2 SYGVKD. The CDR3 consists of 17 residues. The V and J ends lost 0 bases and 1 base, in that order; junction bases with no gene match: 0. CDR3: CAISESGLAGGQETQYF. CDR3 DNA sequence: TGTGCCATCAGTGAGTCGGGACTAGCGGGAGGCCAAGAGACCCAGTACTTC.

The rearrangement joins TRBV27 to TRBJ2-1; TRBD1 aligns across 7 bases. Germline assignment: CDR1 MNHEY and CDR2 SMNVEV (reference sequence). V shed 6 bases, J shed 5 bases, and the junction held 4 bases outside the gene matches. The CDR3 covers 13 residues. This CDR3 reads CASSPTGDNEQFF. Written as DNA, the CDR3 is TGTGCCAGCAGCCCCACAGGGGACAATGAGCAGTTCTTC.

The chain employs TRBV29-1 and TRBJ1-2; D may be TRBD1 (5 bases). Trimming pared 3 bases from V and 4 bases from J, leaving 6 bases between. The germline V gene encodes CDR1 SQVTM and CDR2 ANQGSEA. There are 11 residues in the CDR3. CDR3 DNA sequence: TGCAGCGTTGACACAGGCTATGGCTACACCTTC. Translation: CSVDTGYGYTF.

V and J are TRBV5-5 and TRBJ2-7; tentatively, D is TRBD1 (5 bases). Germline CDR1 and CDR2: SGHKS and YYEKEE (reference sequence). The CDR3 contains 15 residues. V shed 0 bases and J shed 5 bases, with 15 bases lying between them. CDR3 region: CASSLDRSSAHEQYF. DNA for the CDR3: TGTGCCAGCAGCTTGGACAGGTCTAGTGCTCACGAGCAGTACTTC.

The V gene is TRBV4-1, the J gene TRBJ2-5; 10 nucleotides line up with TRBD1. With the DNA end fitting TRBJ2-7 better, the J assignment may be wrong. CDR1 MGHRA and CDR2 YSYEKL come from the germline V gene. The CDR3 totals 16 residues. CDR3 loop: CASSHAAGTGVYEQYF. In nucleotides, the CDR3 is TGCGCCAGCAGCCACGCGGCCGGGACAGGGGTTTACGAGCAGTACTTC.